The 16 T cell receptor beta chains below were found in one sample sequenced in a study of T cell changes during pregnancy in multiple sclerosis (dated by TCRdb to about 2019). Libraries were prepared through the immunoSEQ multiplex PCR assay. In TCRdb, the immuneACCESS table is reduced to in-frame sequences with V and J assigned. These tables do not hold every clone; where another copy was compared, an unresolved V gene accounts for under half, and the others remain unexplained. In this sample the table shows more than 55,000 clones, 91% of which occur a single time. Around 3.5% of the sample is in the top ten clones. The input for sequencing was peripheral blood, taken after pregnancy. The receptors originated from a female donor in good health, enrolled as a control in a pregnancy study.

This rearrangement joins TRBV5-1 to TRBJ2-2; D is possibly TRBD1 (5 bases). Deletions cut 0 bases from V and 0 bases from J, with 15 bases between. Per the germline V gene, CDR1 is SGHRS and CDR2 is YFSETQ. CDR3 length: 18 residues. The CDR3 DNA reads TGCGCCAGCAGCTTGGGGGCAGGGTTCGGTCCGAACACCGGGGAGCTGTTTTTT. It codes for CASSLGAGFGPNTGELFF.

This rearrangement joins TRBV7-9 to TRBJ2-3; perhaps TRBD1 as D (6 bases). The V gene lost 2 bases and the J gene lost 5 bases, with 11 bases spanning the gap. CDR1 and CDR2 (germline): SEHNR, FQNEAQ (reference sequence). The CDR3 spans 14 residues. The CDR3 reads CASSLNRDEDTQYF. CDR3 bases: TGTGCCAGCAGCTTAAACAGGGACGAAGATACGCAGTATTTT.

V is TRBV7-6 and J is TRBJ1-4, with TRBD1 matching over 7 bases. Germline CDR1 SGHVS, CDR2 FNYEAQ. With 6 bases clipped from V and 4 bases from J, the junction kept 11 bases outside the gene matches. This CDR3 comprises 16 residues. CDR3 sequence: CASRSGTALFNEKLFF. Here the CDR3 DNA reads TGTGCCAGCAGATCCGGGACAGCATTATTTAATGAAAAACTGTTTTTT.

This rearrangement joins TRBV11-3 to TRBJ1-1, with 8 bases aligning to TRBD1. The trim removed 1 base at V and 4 bases at J, leaving 2 bases unmatched. The CDR3 is 14 amino acids. Germline-derived CDR1 and CDR2 are SGHNT and YENEEA. In nucleotides, the CDR3 is TGTGCCAGCAGCTTAGCGGGACAGGTCACTGAAGCTTTCTTT. Translating gives CASSLAGQVTEAFF.

The V gene is TRBV7-9, the J gene TRBJ1-2; 11 positions match TRBD1. V lost 5 bases and J lost 1; bases outside the gene matches: 15. Germline CDR1 and CDR2: SEHNR and FQNEAQ (reference sequence). The CDR3 has 19 residues. The DNA for the CDR3 is TGTGCCAGCAGCCCCGGGACAGGGGGAGACCTATATAATAACTATGGCTACACCTTC. Its protein is CASSPGTGGDLYNNYGYTF.

V is TRBV10-2 and J is TRBJ2-1, with D perhaps matching TRBD2 (6 bases). The germline V gene has CDR1 WSHSY and CDR2 SAAADI. Trimming removed 6 bases at V and 4 bases at J, with 13 bases between. The CDR3 runs to 14 residues. CDR3 loop: CASSAGGAYNEQFF. DNA of the CDR3: TGCGCCAGCAGCGCTGGCGGGGCTTACAATGAGCAGTTCTTC.

V and J are TRBV29-1 and TRBJ2-3; the D gene is possibly TRBD2 (5 bases). This CDR3 is 12 amino acids long. V was trimmed by 7 bases and J by 4 bases, leaving 12 bases between them. CDR1 SQVTM and CDR2 ANQGSEA come from the germline V gene. In DNA form, the CDR3 reads TGCAGCGCCTCCGACGGGGCAGATACGCAGTATTTT. Its protein is CSASDGADTQYF.

The V and J genes are TRBV19 and TRBJ2-1; 11 bases fit TRBD2. Germline assignment: CDR1 LNHDA and CDR2 SQIVND (reference sequence). The J segment lost 3 bases and the V segment lost 4 bases, leaving 5 bases of the junction unmatched. CDR3 length equals 16 residues. CDR3 DNA sequence: TGTGCCAGTAGTAGGACTAGCGGGCGAGACTACAATGAGCAGTTCTTC. Its translation: CASSRTSGRDYNEQFF.

V usage is TRBV25-1 and J usage is TRBJ1-4; possibly TRBD1 for D (5 bases). Germline loops: CDR1 MGHDK, CDR2 SYGVNS. CDR3 size: 13 residues. V was clipped by 11 bases and J by 2 bases, with 12 bases between them. DNA for the CDR3: TGTGCCGCTGGAGGGGCGACTAATGAAAAACTGTTTTTT. This encodes CAAGGATNEKLFF.

This clone was counted a single time. This rearrangement joins TRBV2 to TRBJ2-7; 9 bases fit TRBD2. CDR1 and CDR2 (germline): SNHLY, FYNNEI. Trimming took 5 bases from V and 0 from J; bases not matched to a gene: 8. The CDR3 contains 16 residues. The CDR3 nucleotides are TGTGCCAGCAGTTCCGCCCTAGCGGGAAGCTCCTACGAGCAGTACTTC. Its translation is CASSSALAGSSYEQYF.

This chain links TRBV5-1 with TRBJ1-4; maybe TRBD1 (6 bases). CDR1 is SGHRS and CDR2 is YFSETQ in the germline V gene. Trimming shortened V by 2 bases and J by 1 base, and 9 bases separated the two germline ends. The CDR3 covers 15 residues. CDR3 coding DNA: TGCGCCAGCAGCTTAACAGGGATAACTAATGAAAAACTGTTTTTT. Translation: CASSLTGITNEKLFF.

This chain connects TRBV5-1 to TRBJ2-7; maybe TRBD1 (6 bases). CDR1 is SGHRS, CDR2 YFSETQ, per germline. V gave up 0 bases and J gave up 3 bases, with 13 bases separating them. The CDR3 is 15 amino acids. The CDR3 here is CASSLAGDTHYEQYF. CDR3 DNA sequence: TGCGCCAGCAGCTTGGCCGGGGACACTCACTACGAGCAGTACTTC.

The chain has TRBV6-4 and TRBJ1-1, with 10 positions matching TRBD1. Looked up from germline, CDR1 is MRHNA and CDR2 is SNTAGT. Trimming took 8 bases from V and 0 from J; bases not matched to a gene: 12. CDR3 length equals 17 residues. The CDR3 reads CASSQRTGGLMNTEAFF. The DNA of the CDR3 is TGTGCCAGCTCCCAGAGGACAGGGGGATTGATGAACACTGAAGCTTTCTTT.

This chain links TRBV19 with TRBJ2-2, with 9 bases aligning to TRBD1. This CDR3 spans 17 amino acids. Germline CDR1 is LNHDA and CDR2 is SQIVND (reference sequence). With V trimmed by 4 bases and J by 6 bases, 12 bases remained unmatched. DNA for the CDR3: TGTGCCAGTAGTAAGGGACAGGGAATGGCATGGGCCGGGGAGCTGTTTTTT. Translating it yields CASSKGQGMAWAGELFF.

This clone came up once. This chain uses TRBV11-3 with TRBJ2-3; TRBD2 might be the D (6 bases). Per the germline V gene, CDR1 is SGHNT and CDR2 is YENEEA. Trimming cost V 3 bases and J 4 bases, with 14 bases left between them. The CDR3 spans 15 residues. The CDR3 here is CASSFTGVEPDTQYF. For the CDR3, the DNA is TGTGCCAGCAGCTTCACGGGAGTTGAGCCAGATACGCAGTATTTT.

The genes are TRBV4-1 and TRBJ1-5; no definite D call. The CDR3 contains 17 residues. Germline CDR1 MGHRA, CDR2 YSYEKL. The V and J ends lost 1 base and 0 bases respectively, with 13 bases between them. Here the CDR3 reads CASSQVPGRYSNQPQHF. The DNA for the CDR3 is TGCGCCAGCAGCCAAGTTCCCGGTCGGTATAGCAATCAGCCCCAGCATTTT.